Listed below are T cell receptor beta chains from one sample, sequenced in a study of blood T cell repertoires in COVID-19. TCRdb's table, derived via immunoSEQ multiplex PCR, lists solely in-frame clones and lacks some. The table lists hundreds of thousands of clones, 90% of them singletons, with 0.87% in the top ten. The sequencing input was PBMCs or T cells enriched from blood (not recorded which). These receptor sequences come from a middle-aged man who had been exposed to COVID-19. CDR3s include the opening cysteine and the closing phenylalanine or tryptophan. A D gene is named only where the DNA matches it firmly. Part of the rows lack a size; the others show once, few, many or a class for expanded clones.

>NA|TRBV5-1|TRBD2|TRBJ2-7
TGCGCCAGCAGCCGGGGGGGTGGAATTCTCAACGAGCAGTACTTC
CASSRGGGILNEQYF
>NA|TRBV2|NA|TRBJ1-3
TGTGCCAGCAGCTTAGGGGATTTCTCTGGAAACACCATATATTTT
CASSLGDFSGNTIYF
>NA|TRBV7-9|NA|TRBJ1-1
TGTGCCAGCAGCTTAGCAGGGGTGGACACTGAAGCTTTCTTT
CASSLAGVDTEAFF
>NA|TRBV6-4|NA|TRBJ2-7
TGTGCCAGCAGTGCCTCCGGTTGGGGAGAGGGAGTGGGCTACGAGCAGTACTTC
CASSASGWGEGVGYEQYF
>NA|TRBV5-1|NA|TRBJ2-2
TGCGCCAGCAGCTTTGCACGGTTCACCGGGGAGCTGTTTTTT
CASSFARFTGELFF
>NA|TRBV6-5|TRBD1|TRBJ1-5
TGTGCCAGCAGGGGGACAGGGAGGGGCAATCAGCCCCAGCATTTT
CASRGTGRGNQPQHF
>NA|TRBV9|NA|TRBJ2-3
TGTGCCAGCAGCGTAGGCGGCAGTACTAGCACAGATACGCAGTATTTT
CASSVGGSTSTDTQYF
>NA|TRBV2|NA|TRBJ1-2
TGTGCCAGCAGAAACAGGGACCCTGGCTACACCTTC
CASRNRDPGYTF
>once|TRBV5-1|TRBD2|TRBJ2-1
TGCGCCAGCAGCTTGGTCGGCGGGAGTAGGGACAATGAGCAGTTCTTC
CASSLVGGSRDNEQFF
>NA|TRBV6-1|TRBD2|TRBJ2-7
TGTGCCAGCAGTGAATTGTCTAGCGGGGGTTTCTACGAGCAGTACTTC
CASSELSSGGFYEQYF
>NA|TRBV5-6|NA|TRBJ2-3
TGTGCCAGCAGCTTGTTACTGGGCGCTGGAGGTCTCACAGATACGCAGTATTTT
CASSLLLGAGGLTDTQYF
>NA|TRBV7-3|NA|TRBJ1-2
TGTGCCAGCCCGGGAGAAGGCTATGGCTACACCTTC
CASPGEGYGYTF
>NA|TRBV20-1|NA|TRBJ2-5
TGCAGTTGGAGGGCCAGCGAGACCCAGTACTTC
CSWRASETQYF
>NA|TRBV19|NA|TRBJ2-1
TGTGCCAGTAGTGACACCTCCATAGGATCCTACAATGAGCAGTTCTTC
CASSDTSIGSYNEQFF
>NA|TRBV7-2|TRBD1|TRBJ2-1
TGTGCCAGCAGCTTCCGACAGGGCCCCTACAATGAGCAGTTCTTC
CASSFRQGPYNEQFF
>once|TRBV5-1|NA|TRBJ2-1
TGCGCCAGCAGCTTCCAGGAATACAATGAGCAGTTCTTC
CASSFQEYNEQFF
>NA|TRBV7-9|NA|TRBJ1-2
TGTGCCAGCAGCCCACAGGGTAACTATGGCTACACCTTC
CASSPQGNYGYTF
>once|TRBV6-5|NA|TRBJ1-1
TGTGCCAGCAGTCCCAGACCCAGCGGCACTGAAGCTTTCTTT
CASSPRPSGTEAFF
>once|TRBV27|TRBD1|TRBJ1-1
TGTGCCAGCAGTTTCAGGGGGCGCGAATACTTGGACACTGAAGCTTTCTTT
CASSFRGREYLDTEAFF
>once|TRBV27|TRBD1|TRBJ1-1
TGTGCCAGCAGCCTTGGGACAGCTTACGAAGCTTTCTTT
CASSLGTAYEAFF
>NA|TRBV9|TRBD2|TRBJ2-2
TGTGCCAGCAGGCGTTTTACTAGCGGGAGCGGGGAGCTGTTTTTT
CASRRFTSGSGELFF
>NA|TRBV5-1|TRBD1|TRBJ2-1
TGCGCCAGCAGCCCTTGGACAGGGGGCCGGTTCAATGAGCAGTTCTTC
CASSPWTGGRFNEQFF
>NA|TRBV5-1|NA|TRBJ2-1
TGCGCCAGCAGCAGCAACAATGAGCAGTTCTTC
CASSSNNEQFF
>few|TRBV10-1|TRBD1|TRBJ1-2
TGCGCCAGCGCCTTGGGACAGGACTATGGCTACACCTTC
CASALGQDYGYTF
>NA|TRBV5-1|TRBD1|TRBJ2-1
TGCGCCAGCAGCTTGGCGGGACAGGGGGCGAATGAGCAGTTCTTC
CASSLAGQGANEQFF
>once|TRBV27|NA|TRBJ1-4
TGTGCCAGCTCAGCGGGAACAGGCCCACCGGAAAAACTGTTTTTT
CASSAGTGPPEKLFF
>NA|TRBV9|NA|TRBJ1-5
TGTGCCAGCAGCGCGAGCGCCGGGACAAAACCGGTAATCTGTCAGCCCCAGCATTTT
CASSASAGTKPVICQPQHF
>NA|TRBV5-1|TRBD2|TRBJ2-3
TGCGCCAGCAGCGAAACTAGCGGGAGGGGCACAGATACGCAGTATTTT
CASSETSGRGTDTQYF
>NA|TRBV4-1|NA|TRBJ1-1
TGCGCCAGCAGCTGGGGCCCGGGGAGGGCTGAAGCTTTCTTT
CASSWGPGRAEAFF
>NA|TRBV3-1/TRBV3-2|NA|TRBJ1-3
TGTGCCAGCAGCCTGGGACTGGTATACTCTGGAAACACCATATATTTT
CASSLGLVYSGNTIYF
>NA|TRBV21-1|NA|TRBJ2-1
TGTGCCAGCAGCGGGCGGGACAGACCCAATGAGCAGTTCTTC
CASSGRDRPNEQFF
>NA|TRBV19|NA|TRBJ2-2
TGTGCCAGTAGTACCCCCCTAGAGACCGGGGAGCTGTTTTTT
CASSTPLETGELFF
>NA|TRBV5-6|NA|TRBJ1-1
TGTGCCAGCAGCTTGTGGCAGGGAAACACTGAAGCTTTCTTT
CASSLWQGNTEAFF
>NA|TRBV7-3|NA|TRBJ2-1
TGTGCCAGCAGCTTAACGGGGAGCAAACGCTCCTACAATGAGCAGTTCTTC
CASSLTGSKRSYNEQFF
>NA|TRBV2|NA|TRBJ1-1
TGTGCCAGCAGTGAAGACACAGGGTGGGACACTGAAGCTTTCTTT
CASSEDTGWDTEAFF
>few|TRBV10-3|NA|TRBJ2-1
TGTGCCATCAGTGAGGGCCGGTTGGGGACACCAGGTGGCGGGGAGCAGTTCTTC
CAISEGRLGTPGGGEQFF
>NA|TRBV5-1|NA|TRBJ1-5
TGCGCCAGCAGCTTGGGTGATGCGGTGAATCAGCCCCAGCATTTT
CASSLGDAVNQPQHF
>once|TRBV5-1|TRBD1|TRBJ2-7
TGCGCCAGCAGCTTGAACTTCGGTGGACAGGGGACCTACGAGCAGTACTTC
CASSLNFGGQGTYEQYF
>NA|TRBV19|NA|TRBJ1-1
TGTGCCAGTAGTGCCGGGGTAGGCACTGAAGCTTTCTTT
CASSAGVGTEAFF
>NA|TRBV5-1|NA|TRBJ1-1
TGCGCCAGCAGCTTGTTACGGGACACACCCCGGGATGCAGCTTTCTTT
CASSLLRDTPRDAAFF
>NA|TRBV10-3|TRBD1|TRBJ1-6
TGTGCCATCGCCAAGGGACAGGGAGTTATCTCGACCCTCCACTTT
CAIAKGQGVISTLHF
>NA|TRBV9|TRBD2|TRBJ2-1
TGTGCCAGCAGCGCCCGACTAGCGGGAGACAATGAGCAGTTCTTC
CASSARLAGDNEQFF
>NA|TRBV7-6|NA|TRBJ1-3
TGTGCCAGCAGCCGGGAAGGCTCGTATGCTGGAAACACCATATATTTT
CASSREGSYAGNTIYF
>NA|TRBV30|NA|TRBJ2-7
TGTGCCTGGAGCCGGGACATAAACTACGAGCAGTACTTC
CAWSRDINYEQYF
>NA|TRBV3-1/TRBV3-2|NA|TRBJ2-7
TGTGCCAGCAGCCAAGATTCCAGGTTTTACGAGCAGTACTTC
CASSQDSRFYEQYF
>once|TRBV5-4|TRBD1|TRBJ1-4
TGTGCCAGCAGCTCGGCCATCGACAGGGGGGCTAATGAAAAACTGTTTTTT
CASSSAIDRGANEKLFF
>NA|TRBV9|TRBD1|TRBJ2-2
TGTGCCAGCAGCGCAAGAAGACAGGGGGCGAACACCGGGGAGCTGTTTTTT
CASSARRQGANTGELFF
>NA|TRBV6-1|TRBD1|TRBJ2-5
TGTGCCAGCAGTGCCGGCCGACAGGGGGCTTATGAGACCCAGTACTTC
CASSAGRQGAYETQYF
>NA|TRBV15|NA|TRBJ2-2
TGTGCCACCAGCAGAGATCAGGGGACCGGGGAGCTGTTTTTT
CATSRDQGTGELFF
>NA|TRBV12-5|NA|TRBJ1-5
TGTGCTAGTGGAAGACAGCCCCACAATCAGCCCCAGCATTTT
CASGRQPHNQPQHF
>NA|TRBV29-1|NA|TRBJ1-1
TGCAGCGTTGTGCCGGGATCCACTGAAGCTTTCTTT
CSVVPGSTEAFF
>NA|TRBV11-3|TRBD1|TRBJ1-4
TGTGCCAGCAGCGACCGACAGGGGGGCAGTGAAAAACTGTTTTTT
CASSDRQGGSEKLFF
>NA|TRBV4-1|TRBD2|TRBJ2-1
TGCGCCAGCAGGGAGATAGCGGGGAGATGGAGCAATGAGCAGTTCTTC
CASREIAGRWSNEQFF
>NA|TRBV18|TRBD1|TRBJ1-2
TGTGCCAGCTCAACGACAGGGGGCTTTATAGGCTACACCTTC
CASSTTGGFIGYTF
>NA|TRBV5-1|NA|TRBJ1-1
TGCGCCAGCAGCTTGTGGGCCAACACTGAAGCTTTCTTT
CASSLWANTEAFF